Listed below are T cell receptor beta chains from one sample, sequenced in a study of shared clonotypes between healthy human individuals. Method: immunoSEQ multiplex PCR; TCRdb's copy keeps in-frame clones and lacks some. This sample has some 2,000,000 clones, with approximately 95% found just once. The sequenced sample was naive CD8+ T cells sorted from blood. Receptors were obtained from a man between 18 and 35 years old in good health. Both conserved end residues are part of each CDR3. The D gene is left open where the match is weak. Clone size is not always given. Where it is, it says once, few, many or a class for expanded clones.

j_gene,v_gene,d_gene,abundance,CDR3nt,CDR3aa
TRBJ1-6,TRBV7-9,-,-,TGTGCCAGCAGCTTACCATGGGATTCACCCCTCCACTTT,CASSLPWDSPLHF
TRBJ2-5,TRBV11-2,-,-,TGTGCCAGCAGCTTAGGGGACCGGGAGGGGGCCGGAGAGACCCAGTACTTC,CASSLGDREGAGETQYF
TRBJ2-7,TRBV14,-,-,TGTGCCAGCAGCCAACGAGCCTACGAGCAGTACTTC,CASSQRAYEQYF
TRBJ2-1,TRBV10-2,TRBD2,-,TGCGCCAGCAGAGGACTAGCGGGATCCACCAATGAGCAGTTCTTC,CASRGLAGSTNEQFF
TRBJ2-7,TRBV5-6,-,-,TGTGCCAGCAGCTTGGTGGGAGGATACGAGCAGTACTTC,CASSLVGGYEQYF
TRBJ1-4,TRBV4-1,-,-,TGCGCCAGCAGCCAAGCGGAACAGGGTCGGAATGAAAAACTGTTTTTT,CASSQAEQGRNEKLFF
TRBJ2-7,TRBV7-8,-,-,TGTGCCAGCAGCCTTTTCCAGGGGTCCTACGAGCAGTACTTC,CASSLFQGSYEQYF
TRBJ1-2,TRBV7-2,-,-,TGTGCCAGCAGCTTAGTTGGATATGGCTACACCTTC,CASSLVGYGYTF
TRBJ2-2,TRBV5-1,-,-,TGCGCCAGCAGCTTGAAGGGGATTTCAGCGGATTCCCCCTTCGCTGGGCCGAGCACCGGGGAGCTGTTTTTT,CASSLKGISADSPFAGPSTGELFF
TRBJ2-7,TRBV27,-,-,TGTGCCAGCAGCTCCTTGGGTTACGAGCAGTACTTC,CASSSLGYEQYF
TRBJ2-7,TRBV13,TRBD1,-,TGTGCCAGCAGCTCTGGGACAGGGGTCCGCGAGCAGTACTTC,CASSSGTGVREQYF
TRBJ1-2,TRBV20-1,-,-,TGCAGTGCTAGAGAAGGGTATGGCTACACCTTC,CSAREGYGYTF
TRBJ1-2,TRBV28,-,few,TGTGCCAGCAACTCCGCCGGACAGTTCTATGGCTACACCTTC,CASNSAGQFYGYTF
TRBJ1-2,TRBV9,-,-,TGTGCCAGCAGCGTAGGAGCTTTTCCCGGGACACTTAACTATGGCTACACCTTC,CASSVGAFPGTLNYGYTF
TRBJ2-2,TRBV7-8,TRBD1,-,TGTGCCAGCAGCTTAGTACTCCCGACAGGGTCTGGGGAGCTGTTTTTT,CASSLVLPTGSGELFF